This T cell receptor beta chain came from a study of blood T cell repertoires in COVID-19. Participants were aged about 18 to 90 years from roughly 25 US areas. Participant-given clinical history determined each cohort assignment. Per the original methods: By means of reference gene primer amplification, nucleated cell counts were estimated. Data came from immunoSEQ multiplex PCR; TCRdb stores just in-frame clones and leaves some out. The V and J calls and clone size come from that table; D and trimming were worked out from the DNA. The sample includes fewer than 450,000 clones, 70% to 90% of them seen just once. Germline V gives CDR1 MDHEN, CDR2 SYDVKM. The CDR3 sequence is 16 residues long. J gave up 0 bases and V 4 bases, and 4 bases lay outside the gene matches.

Sequencing was carried out using PBMCs or T cells enriched from blood (not recorded which). The TCR sequence derives from a woman in her late teens or twenties who had recovered from COVID-19. The chain joins TRBV28 to TRBJ2-7; 12 positions agree with TRBD2. The CDR3 DNA is TGTGCCAGCAGTTCGCCTAGCGGGGGGGCCTCCTACGAGCAGTACTTC. Translating it yields CASSSPSGGASYEQYF.